Each of the 29 T cell receptor beta chains below was sequenced from the same sample in a study of T-cell memory formation after mild COVID-19. TCRdb independently ran MiXCR on the 5' RACE reads; one entry per CDR3 protein. The repertoire holds about 160,000 distinct CDR3 sequences, with around a third as singletons. Sequencing was performed on PBMCs or a T cell subset sorted from them (not recorded which). The receptors stem from an adult woman who had mild COVID-19 (a few samples of this study predate the infection). Cell type and time point are not known.

This chain connects TRBV7-3 to TRBJ2-3; tentatively, D is TRBD2 (6 bases). This CDR3 comprises 15 residues. The germline V gene has CDR1 SGHTA and CDR2 FQGTGA. V dropped 1 base and J dropped 1 base, with 9 bases sitting between them. The CDR3 sequence: CASSLKSGGTDTQYF. CDR3 DNA sequence: TGTGCCAGCAGCTTAAAATCGGGGGGCACAGATACGCAGTATTTT.

The table lists this clonotype with a few counts. The chain carries TRBV20-1 and TRBJ2-1; no reliable D call. The germline CDR1 and CDR2 sequences are DFQATT and SNEGSKA (reference sequence). Trimming left V 1 base short and J 8 bases short, with 6 bases between. The CDR3 runs to 11 residues. The CDR3 DNA is TGCAGTGCTAGAGCCCTCTATGAGCAGTTCTTC. As protein: CSARALYEQFF.

This clonotype was observed a handful of times. V and J are TRBV5-1 and TRBJ2-1; 10 nucleotides line up with TRBD2. V shed 1 base and J 3 bases; nucleotides not matched to a gene: 10. CDR1 SGHRS and CDR2 YFSETQ come from the germline V gene. The CDR3 spans 18 residues. Here the CDR3 DNA reads TGCGCCAGCAGCTTGTCGGGGGCAACTAGCGGGATCTACAATGAGCAGTTCTTC. It codes for CASSLSGATSGIYNEQFF.

The chain has TRBV5-1 and TRBJ2-5; possible D gene TRBD1, 5 bases. The length of the CDR3 is 14 residues. V was cut by 0 bases and J by 5 bases, with 11 bases left in between. From germline, CDR1 is SGHRS and CDR2 YFSETQ. The CDR3 loop is CASSLGWTWETQYF. CDR3 in DNA: TGCGCCAGCAGCTTGGGCTGGACATGGGAGACCCAGTACTTC.

This chain links TRBV6-1 with TRBJ2-7; 7 nucleotides match TRBD1. Germline values: CDR1 MNHNS, CDR2 SASEGT. Germline trimming cut 7 bases from V and 7 bases from J; bases unmatched to any gene: 10. CDR3 length equals 13 residues. CDR3 DNA sequence: TGTGCCAGCAAAGTGAGGGGGCAAGGGGAGCAGTACTTC. Its protein is CASKVRGQGEQYF.

This clonotype was recorded a few times. The chain uses TRBV29-1 and TRBJ2-1, with 10 bases lining up with TRBD2. The CDR3 length is 15 residues. After removal of 1 base from V and 9 bases from J, the junction contained 9 bases not matched to a gene. Looked up from germline, CDR1 is SQVTM and CDR2 is ANQGSEA. The CDR3 reads CSVEGGASGSSEQFF. CDR3 nucleotide sequence: TGCAGCGTTGAAGGGGGGGCTAGCGGGAGCAGTGAGCAGTTCTTC.

The V call is TRBV9, the J call TRBJ2-5; 7 positions agree with TRBD1. The CDR3 is made up of 15 amino acids. The germline CDR1 and CDR2 sequences are SGDLS and YYNGEE. The V gene end was trimmed by 5 bases and the J gene end by 5 bases; junction bases not matched to a gene: 12. The CDR3 DNA follows: TGTGCCAGCAGTTTATGGACAGGATGGGGGGAGACCCAGTACTTC. Translation gives CASSLWTGWGETQYF.

This clonotype showed up just a few times. This rearrangement joins TRBV4-3 to TRBJ2-7; D gene ambiguous. Germline V gene data show CDR1 as LGHNA and CDR2 as YSLEER. The V end lost 0 bases, the J end lost 3 bases, and 12 bases lay between the germline ends. There are 15 residues in the CDR3. CDR3 residues: CASSQDERSRYEQYF. DNA of the CDR3: TGCGCCAGCAGCCAAGATGAGCGATCACGCTACGAGCAGTACTTC.

This clonotype has only a few counts. The chain's CDR3 is CASSRDSRYTEAFF. The CDR3, as DNA: TGTGCCAGCAGTCGGGACAGCCGCTACACTGAAGCTTTCTTT. The V and J genes are TRBV12-3 or TRBV12-4 and TRBJ1-1; 7 bases line up with TRBD1. The CDR3 is 14 amino acids. V shed 5 bases, J shed 3 bases, and the junction held 6 bases outside the gene matches.

This clonotype was observed a few times. CDR3 loop: CASSLAYSGRTSYNEQFF. CDR3 nucleotides: TGTGCCAGCAGCTTAGCTTATAGCGGGCGGACCTCCTACAATGAGCAGTTCTTC. V usage is TRBV7-2 and J usage is TRBJ2-1; 7 bases are a match to TRBD2. J lost 0 bases, V lost 0 bases, and 8 bases had no gene match. The CDR3 sequence is 18 residues long. In germline, CDR1 is SGHTA, CDR2 FQGNSA.

The sample holds many counts of this clonotype. The chain employs TRBV9 and TRBJ2-5; the D call may be TRBD1 or TRBD2 (6 bases each). V was cut by 2 bases and J by 1 base, with 18 bases left in between. The CDR3 extends over 17 amino acids. Per the germline V gene, CDR1 is SGDLS and CDR2 is YYNGEE. This CDR3 reads CASSVGVGGSSQETQYF. In DNA, the CDR3 is TGTGCCAGCAGCGTGGGAGTGGGGGGCTCAAGCCAAGAGACCCAGTACTTC. Based on the CDR3 plus reference TRBV9 and TRBJ2-5, the full variable domain is DSGVTQTPKHLITATGQRVTLRCSPRSGDLSVYWYQQSLDQGLQFLIQYYNGEERAKGNILERFSAQQFPDLHSELNLSSLELGDSALYFCASSVGVGGSSQETQYFGPGTRLLVL.

This clonotype was found a few times. The rearrangement uses TRBV7-2 and TRBJ2-7; maybe TRBD1 (6 bases). The CDR3 runs to 14 residues. Trimming removed 5 bases from V and 4 bases from J, with 15 bases in between. Germline CDR1 is SGHTA and CDR2 is FQGNSA. The CDR3 spells CASSPGTPSYEQYF. DNA of the CDR3: TGTGCCAGCAGCCCCGGGACACCTAGTTACGAGCAGTACTTC.

This clonotype was seen only a few times. The rearrangement uses TRBV7-8 and TRBJ2-5; D might be TRBD1 (6 bases). V lost 3 bases to trimming and J lost 5 bases, with 13 bases between them. This CDR3 spans 14 amino acids. Germline CDR1 is SGHVS and CDR2 is FQNEAQ. As DNA, the CDR3 is TGTGCCAGCAGCTTTGTGGGGGCTCCGGAGACCCAGTACTTC. It yields the protein CASSFVGAPETQYF.

This sequence joins TRBV7-2 and TRBJ2-7; no reliable D call. The V gene lost 4 bases and the J gene lost 4 bases, with 17 bases spanning the gap. The germline V gene encodes CDR1 SGHTA and CDR2 FQGNSA. The CDR3 covers 15 residues. The CDR3 loop is CASSSTGRGRYEQYF. The CDR3 DNA reads TGTGCCAGCAGCTCCACCGGGCGAGGAAGGTACGAGCAGTACTTC.

This clonotype came up a few times. CDR3 loop: CASSPTSGSIFF. The CDR3 DNA follows: TGTGCCAGCAGCCCCACTAGCGGGAGCATTTTCTTC. The rearrangement joins TRBV7-2 to TRBJ2-1; 11 positions agree with TRBD2. CDR3 length equals 12 residues. The germline V gene has CDR1 SGHTA and CDR2 FQGNSA. Trimming at V came to 5 bases and at J to 16 bases, leaving 7 bases not matched to a gene.

Details on this clonotype: Sequence at one end of the junction differs from germline and may be a read error. The V call is TRBV6-2 or TRBV6-3, the J call TRBJ2-5; D remains ambiguous. Per germline, CDR1 MNHEY and CDR2 SVGEGT. The CDR3 sequence is 15 residues long. The CDR3 DNA follows: TGTGCCAGCAGCTACTCGGGCCTGTTGGGGGAGACCCAGTACTTC. This sequence encodes CASSYSGLLGETQYF.

This clonotype was found a few times. Its ends do not fully match the called genes, so a read error is possible. The chain combines TRBV12-3 or TRBV12-4 with TRBJ1-1; TRBD1 is a possible D gene (6 bases). This CDR3 is 15 amino acids long. CDR3: CASSLGIPRGTEAFF. As DNA, the CDR3 is TGTGCCAGCAGCTTAGGTATCCCCAGGGGCACTGAAGCTTTCTTT.

This CDR3 reads CASSWTGPGYTF. Here the CDR3 DNA reads TGTGCCAGCAGCTGGACAGGGCCCGGCTACACCTTC. The chain links TRBV2 to TRBJ1-2, with 8 nucleotides matching TRBD1. This CDR3 region has 12 residues. Germline V lookup: CDR1 SNHLY, CDR2 FYNNEI. The V and J ends lost 6 bases and 8 bases, in that order; junction bases with no gene match: 5.

CDR3 residues: CSVGVQGNYGYTF. The CDR3 nucleotides read TGCAGCGTTGGGGTTCAGGGTAACTATGGCTACACCTTC. This rearrangement joins TRBV29-1 to TRBJ1-2, with a weak D call TRBD1 (5 bases). The CDR3 is 13 amino acids. Trimming pared 4 bases from V and 1 base from J, leaving 10 bases between. The germline V gene encodes CDR1 SQVTM and CDR2 ANQGSEA.

V is TRBV24-1 and J is TRBJ2-7, with D perhaps TRBD1 (6 bases). Germline V CDR1 and CDR2: KGHDR, SFDVKD. With 3 bases removed from V and 5 bases from J, the gap between germline ends came to 25 bases. This CDR3 region has 18 residues. CDR3 region: CATSDPPGGRCLGNEQYF. CDR3 sequence (DNA): TGTGCCACCAGTGATCCGCCTGGGGGCAGATGTCTGGGTAACGAGCAGTACTTC.

The chain couples TRBV29-1 to TRBJ2-3; the D is unclear. Trimming removed 5 bases at V and 6 bases at J, with 9 bases between. The CDR3 contains 11 residues. Germline V gene sequence: CDR1 SQVTM, CDR2 ANQGSEA. The CDR3 spells CSVYLMDTQYF. The CDR3 DNA follows: TGCAGCGTTTACCTAATGGATACGCAGTATTTT.

V is TRBV18 and J is TRBJ1-4; D might be TRBD1 (6 bases). The germline gives CDR1 KGHSH, CDR2 LQKENI. With 8 bases removed from V and 11 bases from J, the gap between germline ends came to 24 bases. The CDR3 runs 15 residues. The CDR3 sequence: CASTDPGTGLEKLFF. The DNA of the CDR3 is TGTGCCAGCACTGACCCGGGAACAGGGTTAGAGAAACTGTTTTTT.

This chain uses TRBV7-9 with TRBJ2-7; the match to TRBD1 covers 7 bases. V was pared by 5 bases and J by 2 bases, with 3 bases of the junction left unmatched. The CDR3 runs to 13 residues. Germline V CDR1 and CDR2: SEHNR, FQNEAQ (reference sequence). CDR3 amino acids: CASSQTGTYEQYF. The CDR3 DNA follows: TGTGCCAGCAGCCAGACAGGGACCTACGAGCAGTACTTC.

The rearrangement uses TRBV27 and TRBJ1-3, with D unclear. The CDR3 consists of 14 residues. V was pared by 3 bases and J by 0 bases, with 6 bases between. The germline gives CDR1 MNHEY, CDR2 SMNVEV (reference sequence). The CDR3: CASSFAGSGNTIYF. The CDR3 nucleotides read TGTGCCAGCAGTTTCGCGGGCTCTGGAAACACCATATATTTT.

This clonotype was picked up a small number of times. This chain links TRBV9 with TRBJ2-1, with 8 bases matching TRBD2. The germline V gene has CDR1 SGDLS and CDR2 YYNGEE. The J segment lost 10 bases and the V segment lost 4 bases, leaving 10 bases of the junction unmatched. The CDR3 sequence is 14 residues long. Written as DNA, the CDR3 is TGTGCCAGCAGCACCGCGGGGGGCCCTCGGGAGCAGTTCTTC. It specifies CASSTAGGPREQFF.

The CDR3 sequence is CATSDNRDRYEQYF. The CDR3 DNA follows: TGTGCCACCAGTGACAATCGGGACCGCTACGAGCAGTACTTC. V and J are TRBV24-1 and TRBJ2-7; D tentatively reads TRBD1 or TRBD2 (5 bases each). Germline-derived CDR1 and CDR2 are KGHDR and SFDVKD. This CDR3 comprises 14 residues. The germline V and J ends were trimmed by 4 bases and 3 bases, with 12 bases remaining between them.

The J gene is TRBJ1-2, the V gene TRBV9; D unresolved. There are 15 residues in the CDR3. V lost 0 bases and J 6 bases, leaving 15 bases between the germline ends. CDR1 SGDLS and CDR2 YYNGEE come from the germline V gene. This CDR3 reads CASSVAHRKLNGYTF. The CDR3 coding sequence is TGTGCCAGCAGCGTAGCCCACAGAAAATTGAATGGCTACACCTTC.

V usage is TRBV29-1 and J usage is TRBJ2-6, with 9 bases matching TRBD1. V shed 7 bases and J 4 bases; nucleotides not matched to a gene: 5. CDR1 is SQVTM, CDR2 ANQGSEA, per germline. This CDR3 has 14 amino acids. The CDR3 DNA sequence: TGCAGCGCACAGGGGGCGGGAGGGGCCAACGTCCTGACTTTC. Residues: CSAQGAGGANVLTF.

V gene TRBV20-1 combines with J gene TRBJ2-3, with no clear D. The germline gives CDR1 DFQATT, CDR2 SNEGSKA (reference sequence). V was cut by 1 base and J by 2 bases, with 10 bases left in between. CDR3 length: 14 amino acids. The CDR3 nucleotides read TGCAGTGCTAGAGCCCGGGTCAACACAGATACGCAGTATTTT. It encodes CSARARVNTDTQYF.